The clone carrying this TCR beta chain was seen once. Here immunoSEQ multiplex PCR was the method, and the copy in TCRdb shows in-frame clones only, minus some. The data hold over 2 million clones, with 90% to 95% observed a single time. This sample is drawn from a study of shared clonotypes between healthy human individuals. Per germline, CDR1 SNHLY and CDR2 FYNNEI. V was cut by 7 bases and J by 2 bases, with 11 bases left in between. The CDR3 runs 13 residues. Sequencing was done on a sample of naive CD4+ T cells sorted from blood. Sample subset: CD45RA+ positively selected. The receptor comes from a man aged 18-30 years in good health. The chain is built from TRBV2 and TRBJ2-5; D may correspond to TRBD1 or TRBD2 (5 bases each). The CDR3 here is CASKRDGQETQYF. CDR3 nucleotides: TGTGCCAGCAAGAGGGACGGGCAAGAGACCCAGTACTTC.